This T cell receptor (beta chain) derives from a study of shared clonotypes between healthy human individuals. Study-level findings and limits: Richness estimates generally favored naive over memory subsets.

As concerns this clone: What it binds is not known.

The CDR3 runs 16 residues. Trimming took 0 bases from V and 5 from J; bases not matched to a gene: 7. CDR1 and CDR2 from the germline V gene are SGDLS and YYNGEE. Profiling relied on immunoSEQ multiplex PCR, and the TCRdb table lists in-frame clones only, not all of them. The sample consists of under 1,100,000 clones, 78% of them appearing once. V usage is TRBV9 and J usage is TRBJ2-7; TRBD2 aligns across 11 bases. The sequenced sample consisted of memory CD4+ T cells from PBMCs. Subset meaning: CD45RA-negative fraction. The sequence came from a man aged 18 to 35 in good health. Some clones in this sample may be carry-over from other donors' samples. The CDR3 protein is CASSVATTSGMNEQYF. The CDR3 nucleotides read TGTGCCAGCAGCGTAGCTACGACTAGCGGGATGAACGAGCAGTACTTC.